Listed here are 13 T cell receptor beta chains from one sample, sequenced in a study of cytomegalovirus exposure and HLA in healthy donors. PCR used 60 Vbeta primers and 13 Jbeta primers. The repertoire was sequenced with immunoSEQ multiplex PCR; TCRdb's copy has only in-frame clones and lacks some. The top ten clones hold under 2% of a sample with some 160,000 clones, around 80% of them seen once. Sequenced input: PBMCs. Receptors were obtained from a woman aged 18-29 years in good health and CMV-seronegative.

V is TRBV11-2 and J is TRBJ1-4; TRBD1 matches 8 bases. V was pared by 5 bases and J by 10 bases, with 9 bases of the junction left unmatched. This CDR3 has 14 residues. The germline gives CDR1 SGHAT, CDR2 FQNNGV. CDR3 DNA sequence: TGTGCCAGCAGCCTGACAGGGGATGTGGGAAAACTGTTTTTT. Amino acids: CASSLTGDVGKLFF.

V usage is TRBV5-1 and J usage is TRBJ2-7, with TRBD1 matching 7 bases. CDR3 length: 15 residues. V dropped 2 bases and J dropped 1; count of bases not matched to a gene: 6. Germline CDR1 and CDR2: SGHRS and YFSETQ. CDR3 amino acids: CASSLQSGGSYEQYF. The CDR3 nucleotides read TGCGCCAGCAGCTTACAGTCAGGGGGTTCCTACGAGCAGTACTTC.

The genes are TRBV4-1 and TRBJ2-5; 9 bases are a match to TRBD1. V shed 4 bases, J shed 4 bases, and the junction held 7 bases outside the gene matches. The CDR3 is 15 residues long. Germline CDR1 MGHRA, CDR2 YSYEKL. The CDR3 bases are TGCGCCAGCAGCCGGACAGGGGCCCCGCCAGAGACCCAGTACTTC. Translation gives CASSRTGAPPETQYF.

The V and J genes are TRBV18 and TRBJ2-7; tentative D call: TRBD1 (5 bases). The germline V gene encodes CDR1 KGHSH and CDR2 LQKENI. V gave up 4 bases and J gave up 2 bases, with 12 bases separating them. The CDR3 length is 14 residues. CDR3: CASSRGHATYEQYF. CDR3 sequence (DNA): TGTGCCAGCTCACGCGGACACGCCACCTACGAGCAGTACTTC.

This CDR3 is CASSSGPAQYF. In DNA form, the CDR3 reads TGTGCCAGCAGTTCTGGGCCCGCGCAGTACTTC. The rearrangement joins TRBV6-1 to TRBJ2-7; D not resolved. V was cut by 5 bases and J by 9 bases, with 11 bases left in between. Germline CDR1 reads MNHNS; CDR2 reads SASEGT. The CDR3 sequence is 11 residues long.

This chain links TRBV6-5 with TRBJ1-2; TRBD1 might be the D (6 bases). V gave up 10 bases and J gave up 4 bases, with 10 bases separating them. Germline lookup yields CDR1 MNHEY and CDR2 SVGAGI. The CDR3 spans 11 residues. Here the CDR3 DNA reads TGTGCCACCGGACAGATCTATGGCTACACCTTC. Translated, it gives CATGQIYGYTF.

For the CDR3, the DNA is TGTGCCAGCAGAAAAGACAGGACCTTCACTGAAGCTTTCTTT. It is translated as CASRKDRTFTEAFF. The V gene is TRBV28, the J gene TRBJ1-1; possibly TRBD1 for D (6 bases). Germline assignment: CDR1 MDHEN and CDR2 SYDVKM. Trimming left V 6 bases short and J 4 bases short, with 15 bases between. CDR3 length: 14 residues.

This clone turned up a few times. The CDR3 reads CASSRGRGGTGELFF. The CDR3 nucleotides read TGTGCCAGCAGCAGAGGCCGGGGAGGCACCGGGGAGCTGTTTTTT. The chain couples TRBV7-7 to TRBJ2-2; D is possibly TRBD2 (6 bases). Trimming pared 5 bases from V and 4 bases from J, leaving 14 bases between. Germline CDR1 SSHAT, CDR2 FNYEAQ (reference sequence). This CDR3 spans 15 amino acids.

As to this clone: The sample carries other DNA sequences with the same CDR3. Written as DNA, the CDR3 is TGCGCCAGCAGCCAGGGCAGAGGACAGCCCGATTACAATGAGCAGTTCTTC. Translated: CASSQGRGQPDYNEQFF. The chain carries TRBV4-1 and TRBJ2-1; D perhaps matches TRBD1 (6 bases). V lost 3 bases and J 4 bases, leaving 19 bases between the germline ends. CDR3 length: 17 residues. Per germline, CDR1 MGHRA and CDR2 YSYEKL.

The chain has TRBV7-2 and TRBJ1-2; 7 nucleotides line up with TRBD1. From germline, CDR1 is SGHTA and CDR2 FQGNSA. J lost 4 bases, V lost 3 bases, and 8 bases had no gene match. The CDR3 is 15 residues long. The CDR3 DNA reads as TGTGCCAGCAGCTTCAAGGGGGGACAGAGCTATGGCTACACCTTC. Translating it yields CASSFKGGQSYGYTF. The full variable domain, completed using reference TRBV7-2 and TRBJ1-2, is GAGVSQSPSNKVTEKGKDVELRCDPISGHTALYWYRQSLGQGLEFLIYFQGNSAPDKSGLPSDRFSAERTGGSVSTLTIQRTQQEDSAVYLCASSFKGGQSYGYTFGSGTRLTVV.

This clone was recorded only once. The chain recombines TRBV2 with TRBJ2-7; D not certain. The ends were cut back, 8 bases at V and 3 bases at J, with 14 bases in the middle. CDR3 length: 13 residues. CDR1 SNHLY and CDR2 FYNNEI come from the germline V gene. CDR3 in DNA: TGTGCCAGCGTCCCGTCGGTCGGCTACGAGCAGTACTTC. Protein: CASVPSVGYEQYF.

The genes are TRBV5-1 and TRBJ1-2; 7 nucleotides align to TRBD1. After removal of 7 bases from V and 3 bases from J, the junction contained 9 bases not matched to a gene. The CDR3 length is 14 residues. From germline, CDR1 is SGHRS and CDR2 YFSETQ. The CDR3 protein is CASGRGQEYYGYTF. CDR3 nucleotides: TGCGCCAGCGGTCGTGGACAGGAGTACTATGGCTACACCTTC.

The chain carries TRBV10-3 and TRBJ1-1, with TRBD1 matching 8 bases. Losses at the gene ends were 11 bases for V and 1 base for J; bases not matched to a gene: 6. Germline loops: CDR1 ENHRY, CDR2 SYGVKD. The CDR3 is made up of 13 amino acids. The CDR3 DNA is TGTGCCGCCCGCGGGACAGGGAACACTGAAGCTTTCTTT. Its protein is CAARGTGNTEAFF.